What follows describes a single T cell receptor (beta chain). The data originate from a study of radiotherapy plus CTLA-4 blockade in lung cancer. The CDR3 runs 15 residues. Trimming pared 0 bases from V and 5 bases from J, leaving 14 bases between. From germline, CDR1 is SGHDT and CDR2 YYEEEE. Produced via immunoSEQ multiplex PCR; TCRdb's table is partial and in-frame only. The sample holds 60,000 to 85,000 clones; 85% to 90% are singletons and the top ten take just over 0.85%. The chain links TRBV5-6 to TRBJ1-1, with a weak D call TRBD1 (6 bases). The sample consisted of peripheral blood, taken from a patient treated with radiotherapy plus ipilimumab. The receptor was isolated from a human donor with non-small cell lung cancer who had stable disease on radiotherapy plus ipilimumab. For the CDR3, the DNA is TGTGCCAGCAGCTTGGGGGCGGGGGCGCGGACTGAAGCTTTCTTT. Amino acid sequence: CASSLGAGARTEAFF.